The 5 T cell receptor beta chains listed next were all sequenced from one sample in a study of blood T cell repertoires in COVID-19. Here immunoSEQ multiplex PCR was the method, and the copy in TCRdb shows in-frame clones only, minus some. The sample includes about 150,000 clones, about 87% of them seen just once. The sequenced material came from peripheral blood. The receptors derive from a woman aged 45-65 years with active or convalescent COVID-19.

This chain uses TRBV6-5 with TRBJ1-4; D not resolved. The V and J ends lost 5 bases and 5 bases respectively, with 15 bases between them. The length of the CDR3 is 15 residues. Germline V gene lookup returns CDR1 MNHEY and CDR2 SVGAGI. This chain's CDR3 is CASSRQVGLNEKLFF. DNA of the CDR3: TGTGCCAGCAGTCGGCAGGTTGGGTTAAATGAAAAACTGTTTTTT.

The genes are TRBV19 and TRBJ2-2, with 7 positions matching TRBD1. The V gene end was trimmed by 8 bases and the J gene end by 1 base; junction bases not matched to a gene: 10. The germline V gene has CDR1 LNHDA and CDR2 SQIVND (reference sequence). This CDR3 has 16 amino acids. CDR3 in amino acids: CASSGTAVLNTGELFF. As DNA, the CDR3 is TGTGCCAGTTCAGGGACAGCCGTACTGAACACCGGGGAGCTGTTTTTT.

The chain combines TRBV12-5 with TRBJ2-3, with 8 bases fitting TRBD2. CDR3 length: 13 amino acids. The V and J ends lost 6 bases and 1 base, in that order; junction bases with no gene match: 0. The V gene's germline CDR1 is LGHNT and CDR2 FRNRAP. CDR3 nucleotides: TGTGCTAGTGGGCGGGGGGGCACAGATACGCAGTATTTT. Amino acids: CASGRGGTDTQYF.

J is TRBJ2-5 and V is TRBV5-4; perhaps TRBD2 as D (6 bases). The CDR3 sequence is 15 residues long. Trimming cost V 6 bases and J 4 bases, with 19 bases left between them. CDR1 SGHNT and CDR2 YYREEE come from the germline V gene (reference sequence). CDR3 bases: TGTGCCAGCACCAGCCCGGGACTCGGGGTAGAGACCCAGTACTTC. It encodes CASTSPGLGVETQYF.

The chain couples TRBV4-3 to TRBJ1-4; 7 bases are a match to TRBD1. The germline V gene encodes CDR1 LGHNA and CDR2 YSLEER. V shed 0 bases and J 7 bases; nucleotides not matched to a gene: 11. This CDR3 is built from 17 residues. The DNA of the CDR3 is TGCGCCAGCAGCCAAGATAGGACAGGCCGGCGAGGTGAAAAACTGTTTTTT. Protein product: CASSQDRTGRRGEKLFF.